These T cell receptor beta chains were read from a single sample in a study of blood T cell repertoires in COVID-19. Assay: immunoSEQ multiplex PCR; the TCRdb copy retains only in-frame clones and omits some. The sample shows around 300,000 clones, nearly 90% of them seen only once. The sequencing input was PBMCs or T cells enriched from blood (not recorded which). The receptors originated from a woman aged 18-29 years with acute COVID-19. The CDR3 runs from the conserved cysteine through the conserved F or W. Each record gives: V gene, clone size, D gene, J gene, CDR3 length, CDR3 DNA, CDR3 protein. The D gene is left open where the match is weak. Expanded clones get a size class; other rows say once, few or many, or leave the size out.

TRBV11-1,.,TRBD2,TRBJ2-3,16,TGTGCCAGCAGCCCTCGTAGCGGGAGGAGTACAGATACGCAGTATTTT,CASSPRSGRSTDTQYF
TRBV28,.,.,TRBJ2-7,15,TGTGCCAGCAGTTTATCGGCGGTCGGCTCCTACGAGCAGTACTTC,CASSLSAVGSYEQYF
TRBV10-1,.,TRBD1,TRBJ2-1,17,TGCGCCAGCAGTGAGCGCTCCGGGACAGGGGTTTACAATGAGCAGTTCTTC,CASSERSGTGVYNEQFF
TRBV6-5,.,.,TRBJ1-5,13,TGTGCCAGCATCGTTTCCAGGGGTCAGCCCCAGCATTTT,CASIVSRGQPQHF
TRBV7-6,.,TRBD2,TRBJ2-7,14,TGTGCCAGCAGCCCACGGACTAGCGGGGGGGAGCAGTACTTC,CASSPRTSGGEQYF
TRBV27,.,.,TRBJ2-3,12,TGTGCCAGCAGTTTATCCGGGGGTACGCAGTATTTT,CASSLSGGTQYF
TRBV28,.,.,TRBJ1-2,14,TGTGCCAGCAGTCCCGAGACAGGTCCTTATGGCTACACCTTC,CASSPETGPYGYTF
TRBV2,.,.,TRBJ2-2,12,TGTGCCAGCAGTGACAGGGCCGGGGAGCTGTTTTTT,CASSDRAGELFF
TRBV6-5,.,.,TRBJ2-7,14,TGTGCCAGCAATCCGGAGGGCCATGGTTACGAGCAGTACTTC,CASNPEGHGYEQYF
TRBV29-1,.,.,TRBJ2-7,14,TGCAGCGTTGCCCCCAGGGGACGGATCTACGAGCAGTACTTC,CSVAPRGRIYEQYF
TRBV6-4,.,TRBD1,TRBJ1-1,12,TGTGCCAGCAGTGACTCCAGGGGGGAAGCTTTCTTT,CASSDSRGEAFF
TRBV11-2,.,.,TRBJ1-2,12,TGTGCCAGCAAGGGGCCTAACTATGGCTACACCTTC,CASKGPNYGYTF
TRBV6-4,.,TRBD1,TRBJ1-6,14,TGTGCCAGCAGCCAGGGACAGAATAATTCACCCCTCCACTTT,CASSQGQNNSPLHF
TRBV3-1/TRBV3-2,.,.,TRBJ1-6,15,TGTGCCAGCAGCCAAGCCCCGGGGGGCGGTTCACCCCTCCACTTT,CASSQAPGGGSPLHF
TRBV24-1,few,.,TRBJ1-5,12,TGTGCCACCAGTGATCCGGATCAGCCCCAGCATTTT,CATSDPDQPQHF
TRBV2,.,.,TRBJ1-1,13,TGTGCCAGCAGGAACAGGGAAGGCACTGAAGCTTTCTTT,CASRNREGTEAFF
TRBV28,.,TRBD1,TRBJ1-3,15,TGTGCCAGCAGTCGACAGGGATTCGGAGGAAACACCATATATTTT,CASSRQGFGGNTIYF
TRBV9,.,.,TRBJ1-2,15,TGTGCCAGCAGCGTAGAGAGGGGGATGAACTATGGCTACACCTTC,CASSVERGMNYGYTF
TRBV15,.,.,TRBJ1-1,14,TGTGCCACCAGCATTGCCTCCGGGAACACTGAAGCTTTCTTT,CATSIASGNTEAFF
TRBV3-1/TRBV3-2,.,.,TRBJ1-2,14,TGTGCCAGCAGCCAAAACAGGGCCGGGTATGGCTACACCTTC,CASSQNRAGYGYTF
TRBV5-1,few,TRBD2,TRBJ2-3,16,TGCGCCAGCAGCTCTGCGGCTAGCGGGAGCTCAGATACGCAGTATTTT,CASSSAASGSSDTQYF
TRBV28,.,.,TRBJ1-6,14,TGTGCCAGCAGTTTTACCAGGGGAAATTCACCCCTCCACTTT,CASSFTRGNSPLHF
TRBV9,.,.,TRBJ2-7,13,TGTGCCAGCAGCGCCCAAGGGGGTCTCGAGCAGTACTTC,CASSAQGGLEQYF
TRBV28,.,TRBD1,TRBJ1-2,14,TGTGCCAGCAGGGGACAGGGGGCAGACTATGGCTACACCTTC,CASRGQGADYGYTF
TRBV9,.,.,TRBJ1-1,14,TGTGCCAGCAGCGTATCGGGGGGAAACACTGAAGCTTTCTTT,CASSVSGGNTEAFF
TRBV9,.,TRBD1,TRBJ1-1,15,TGTGCCAGCAGCTCCACCGGGACAGCTAACACTGAAGCTTTCTTT,CASSSTGTANTEAFF